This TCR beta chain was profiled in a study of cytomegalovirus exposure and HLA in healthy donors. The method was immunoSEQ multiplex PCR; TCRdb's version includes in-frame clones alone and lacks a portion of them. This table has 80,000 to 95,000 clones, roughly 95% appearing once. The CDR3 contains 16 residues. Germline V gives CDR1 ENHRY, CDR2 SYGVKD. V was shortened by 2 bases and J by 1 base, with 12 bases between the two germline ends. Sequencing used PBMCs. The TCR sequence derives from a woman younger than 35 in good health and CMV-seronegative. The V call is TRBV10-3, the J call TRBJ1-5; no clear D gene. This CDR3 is CAISEAAIGSNQPQHF. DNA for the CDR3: TGTGCCATCAGTGAGGCGGCGATTGGCAGCAATCAGCCCCAGCATTTT.